This TCR beta chain was identified during a study of T cells in localized non-small cell lung cancer. V was cut by 1 base and J by 7 bases, with 13 bases left in between. Germline V gene data show CDR1 as LNHDA and CDR2 as SQIVND (reference sequence). The CDR3 is made up of 14 amino acids. The data were produced by immunoSEQ multiplex PCR, yet TCRdb's version contains in-frame clones alone and is incomplete. The sample records 14,000 to 15,000 clones, more than 80% being singletons. A word on this clone: What it binds is unknown.

Points from the study as a whole: Among the tissues sampled, uninvolved adjacent lung had the highest T cell clonality, above tumor.

The chain combines TRBV19 with TRBJ1-1, with a tentative D call TRBD1 (6 bases). The TCR was taken from a woman aged 40-69 years with stage I lung adenocarcinoma. The starting material was peripheral blood, obtained before any cancer treatment. CDR3 in amino acids: CASSIAGAKGEAFF. The CDR3 region has the DNA TGTGCCAGTAGTATAGCGGGGGCTAAGGGTGAAGCTTTCTTT.